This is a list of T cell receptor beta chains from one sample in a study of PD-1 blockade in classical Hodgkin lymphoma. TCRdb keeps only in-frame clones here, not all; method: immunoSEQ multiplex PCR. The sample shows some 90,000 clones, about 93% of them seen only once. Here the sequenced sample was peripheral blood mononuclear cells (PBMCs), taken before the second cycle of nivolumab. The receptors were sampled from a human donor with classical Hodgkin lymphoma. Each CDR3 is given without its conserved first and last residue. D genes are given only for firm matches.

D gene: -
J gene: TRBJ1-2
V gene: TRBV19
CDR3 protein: ASNVPGPNGYT

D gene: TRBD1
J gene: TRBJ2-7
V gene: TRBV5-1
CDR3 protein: ASSLDPTGGPYEQY

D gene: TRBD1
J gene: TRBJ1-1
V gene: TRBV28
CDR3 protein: ASSSLPGQMNTEAF

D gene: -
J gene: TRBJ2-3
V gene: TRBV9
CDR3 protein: ASSALTVDRGGHYTQY

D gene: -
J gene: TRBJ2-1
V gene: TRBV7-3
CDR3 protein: ASSLAGRSYNEQF

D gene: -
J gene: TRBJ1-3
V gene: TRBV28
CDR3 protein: ASSFSFAGNTIY

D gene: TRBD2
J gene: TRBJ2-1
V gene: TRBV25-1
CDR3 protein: ASSDSGGSYNEQF

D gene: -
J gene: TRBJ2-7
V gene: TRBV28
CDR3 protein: ASSSPTAGSYEQY

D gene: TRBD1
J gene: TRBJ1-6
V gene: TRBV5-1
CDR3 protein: ASSRAGTGSVSPLH

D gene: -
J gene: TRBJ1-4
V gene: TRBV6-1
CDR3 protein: ARPPRSRGEKLF

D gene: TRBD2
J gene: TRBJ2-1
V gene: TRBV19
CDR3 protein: ASSSGTSGYEQF

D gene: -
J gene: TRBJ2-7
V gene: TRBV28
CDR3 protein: ASSLGAEGYEQY

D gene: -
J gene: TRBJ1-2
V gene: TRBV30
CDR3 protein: AWSVRPGYT

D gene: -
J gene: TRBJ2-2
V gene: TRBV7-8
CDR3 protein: ASSLERRTPELF

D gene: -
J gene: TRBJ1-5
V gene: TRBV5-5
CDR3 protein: ASSLNGRSNQPQH

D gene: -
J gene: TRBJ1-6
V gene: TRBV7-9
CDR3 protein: ASSTRGSYNSPLH

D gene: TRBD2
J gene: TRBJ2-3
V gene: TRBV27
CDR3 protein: ASSLRLAGGWSDTQY

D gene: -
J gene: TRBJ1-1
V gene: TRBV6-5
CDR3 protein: ASSYGNRRSTEAF

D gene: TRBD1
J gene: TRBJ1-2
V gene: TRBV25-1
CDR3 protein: ASSGYRGLGYT

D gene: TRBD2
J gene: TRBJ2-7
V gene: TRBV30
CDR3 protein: AWSVLRAGAYEQY

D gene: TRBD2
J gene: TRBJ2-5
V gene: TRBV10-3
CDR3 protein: ASSTSGLQETQY

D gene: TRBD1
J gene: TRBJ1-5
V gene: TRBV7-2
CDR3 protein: ASSLGDSSNQPQH

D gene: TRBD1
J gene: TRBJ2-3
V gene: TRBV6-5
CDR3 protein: ASSYFDRADTQY

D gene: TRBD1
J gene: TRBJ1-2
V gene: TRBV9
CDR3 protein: ASSVATGDEGEFDGYT

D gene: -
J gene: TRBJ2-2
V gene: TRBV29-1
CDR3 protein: SAKGGNTGELF

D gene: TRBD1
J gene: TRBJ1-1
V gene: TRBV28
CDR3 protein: ASSSSTGQTNTEAF

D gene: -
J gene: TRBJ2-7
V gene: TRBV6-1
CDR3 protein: ASTRTASYEQY

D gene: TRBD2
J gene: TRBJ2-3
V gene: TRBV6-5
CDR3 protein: ASSFLAGPSTDTQY

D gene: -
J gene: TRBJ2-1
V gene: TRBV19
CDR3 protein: APYKGSSYIEQF

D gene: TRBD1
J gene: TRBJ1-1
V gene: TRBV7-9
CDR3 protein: ASSSYRGKNTEAF

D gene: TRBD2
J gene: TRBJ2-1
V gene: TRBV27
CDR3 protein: ASRSSGSSSYNEQF

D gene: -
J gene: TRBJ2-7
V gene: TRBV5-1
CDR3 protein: ASSPGGTIFYEQY

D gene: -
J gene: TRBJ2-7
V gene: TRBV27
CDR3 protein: ASSLKTRGYEQY

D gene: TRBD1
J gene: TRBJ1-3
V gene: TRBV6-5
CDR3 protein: ASSPGQGDTIY

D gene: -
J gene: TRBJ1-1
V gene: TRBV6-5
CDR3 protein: ASSYRAVNTEAF

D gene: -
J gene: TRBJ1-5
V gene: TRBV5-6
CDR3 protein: ASSWGGISNQPQH

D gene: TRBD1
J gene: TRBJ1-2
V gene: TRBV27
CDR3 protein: ASRGTGPNYGYT

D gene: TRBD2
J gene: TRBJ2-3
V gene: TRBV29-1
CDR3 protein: SVLAGDAPNTQY

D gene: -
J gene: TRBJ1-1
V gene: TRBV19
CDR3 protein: ASSIAGSEAF

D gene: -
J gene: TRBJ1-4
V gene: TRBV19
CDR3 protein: ASSTSDSFNEKLF

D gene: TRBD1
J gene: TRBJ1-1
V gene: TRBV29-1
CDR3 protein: SGSTGQGDTEAF

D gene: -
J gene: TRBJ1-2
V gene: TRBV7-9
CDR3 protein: ASSLVEGHGYT

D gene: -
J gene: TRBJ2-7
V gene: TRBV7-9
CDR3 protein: ASSLDRTVSGYEQY

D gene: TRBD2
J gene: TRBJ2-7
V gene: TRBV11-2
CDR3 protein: ASGYGGGSYEQY

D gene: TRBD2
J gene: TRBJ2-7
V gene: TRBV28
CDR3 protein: ASSWAGVAGRYEQY